Each of the 3 T cell receptor beta chains below was sequenced from the same sample in a study of blood T cell repertoires in COVID-19. TCRdb keeps only in-frame clones here, not all; method: immunoSEQ multiplex PCR. The sample carries approximately 240,000 clones, 84% recorded once. Sequenced: peripheral blood. These receptors were taken from a woman aged 55-75 years who had recovered from COVID-19.

As DNA, the CDR3 is TGTGCCAGCAGTCCCAGACAGGGGAATCAGCCCCAGCATTTT. Protein sequence: CASSPRQGNQPQHF. V gene TRBV27 combines with J gene TRBJ1-5; TRBD1 matches 8 bases. Looked up from germline, CDR1 is MNHEY and CDR2 is SMNVEV (reference sequence). The CDR3 runs to 14 residues. Unmatched junction bases numbered 4, after V lost 5 bases and J lost 4 bases.

V and J are TRBV29-1 and TRBJ1-4; no firm D call. The germline gives CDR1 SQVTM, CDR2 ANQGSEA. CDR3 length: 13 amino acids. V lost 7 bases to trimming and J lost 7 bases, with 16 bases between them. CDR3 amino acids: CSGSSGDSEKLFF. CDR3 in DNA: TGCAGCGGATCTTCGGGAGATTCTGAAAAACTGTTTTTT.

The chain carries TRBV19 and TRBJ2-1; 10 bases align to TRBD2. Germline V lookup: CDR1 LNHDA, CDR2 SQIVND (reference sequence). The CDR3 has 20 residues. With 3 bases clipped from V and 0 bases from J, the junction kept 14 bases outside the gene matches. DNA of the CDR3: TGTGCCAGTAGTATTAAAGCTAGCGGGGGATTAAAAAGCTCCTACAATGAGCAGTTCTTC. Protein: CASSIKASGGLKSSYNEQFF. Based on the CDR3 plus reference TRBV19 and TRBJ2-1, the full variable domain is DGGITQSPKYLFRKEGQNVTLSCEQNLNHDAMYWYRQDPGQGLRLIYYSQIVNDFQKGDIAEGYSVSREKKESFPLTVTSAQKNPTAFYLCASSIKASGGLKSSYNEQFFGPGTRLTVL.